A selection of T cell receptor beta chains follows, all from one sample in a study of cytomegalovirus exposure and HLA in healthy donors. Sequenced by immunoSEQ multiplex PCR; TCRdb stores in-frame clones only, minus some. The table includes about 130,000 clones, around 78% detected once. The sequenced sample was PBMCs. All receptors derive from a woman in her forties in good health and CMV-seronegative. CDR3s include the opening cysteine and the closing phenylalanine or tryptophan. Fields, in order: CDR3 length, J gene, clone size, V gene, D gene, CDR3 DNA, CDR3 protein. D genes are given only for firm matches. Not every row has a clone size; where given, it reads once, few, many or a size class.

14 TRBJ2-1 NA TRBV29-1 NA TGCAGCGTTGTATGGGAGACCAGTTTTGGTGAGCAGTTCTTC CSVVWETSFGEQFF
16 TRBJ2-3 NA TRBV11-2 NA TGTGCCAGCAGCTTAGGTAGTATAAAATCGACAGATACGCAGTATTTT CASSLGSIKSTDTQYF
18 TRBJ2-1 NA TRBV13 TRBD2 TGTGCCAGCAGCCTAGGGGGGGCTAGCGGGAGTAGCCACAATGAGCAGTTCTTC CASSLGGASGSSHNEQFF
16 TRBJ2-1 NA TRBV5-1 NA TGCGCCAGCAGCTTGGATCGAGCGGCTCTCTACAATGAGCAGTTCTTC CASSLDRAALYNEQFF
13 TRBJ1-2 NA TRBV29-1 NA TGCAGCGTTGATCAGGGATCGGGCTATGGCTACACCTTC CSVDQGSGYGYTF
14 TRBJ2-3 once TRBV5-1 NA TGCGCCAGCAGCTTGGGGGGGGTAACAGATACGCAGTATTTT CASSLGGVTDTQYF
16 TRBJ2-2 NA TRBV10-2 NA TGCGCCAGCAGTGAGTGGGCGGCTAGCGAGGGCGGGGAGCTGTTTTTT CASSEWAASEGGELFF
13 TRBJ1-6 NA TRBV14 NA TGTGCCAGCTCGGGACACTATAATTCACCCCTCCACTTT CASSGHYNSPLHF
16 TRBJ1-6 NA TRBV9 NA TGTGCCAGCGCCCGGGGGGCGAGCTCCTATAATTCACCCCTCCACTTT CASARGASSYNSPLHF
13 TRBJ1-1 NA TRBV13 NA TGTGCCAGCAGCTTAGTCCAAGGGGCTGAAGCTTTCTTT CASSLVQGAEAFF
14 TRBJ1-1 NA TRBV10-3 NA TGTGCCATCAGTGAGCCCGATGGGCACACTGAAGCTTTCTTT CAISEPDGHTEAFF
15 TRBJ1-4 NA TRBV5-6 TRBD1 TGTGCCAGCAGCCGATCCGGGACAGGAAATGAAAAACTGTTTTTT CASSRSGTGNEKLFF
16 TRBJ2-2 few TRBV5-1 TRBD1 TGCGCCAGCAGTGACCCAGGGGGCGGGAACACCGGGGAGCTGTTTTTT CASSDPGGGNTGELFF
12 TRBJ2-1 NA TRBV27 NA TGTGCCAGCAGTTTCCTACAGAATGAGCAGTTCTTC CASSFLQNEQFF
17 TRBJ2-3 NA TRBV28 TRBD2 TGTGCCAGCAGTTCCACCGGGGTCGGGGGAGGGACAGATACGCAGTATTTT CASSSTGVGGGTDTQYF
15 TRBJ1-3 NA TRBV6-1 TRBD1 TGTGCCAGCAGTGAACAGGGGGCGGGTGGAAACACCATATATTTT CASSEQGAGGNTIYF
13 TRBJ1-2 NA TRBV5-6 TRBD1 TGTGCCAGCAGCAAGGACAGGGATCATGGCTACACCTTC CASSKDRDHGYTF
14 TRBJ2-1 NA TRBV9 NA TGTGCCAGCAGCGGAAGCATATACGACAATGAGCAGTTCTTC CASSGSIYDNEQFF
19 TRBJ2-3 few TRBV5-4 TRBD2 TGTGCCAGCAGCTTAGGTATTAGCGGGGGGACCTCTAACACAGATACGCAGTATTTT CASSLGISGGTSNTDTQYF
17 TRBJ2-6 NA TRBV2 NA TGTGCCAGCGAGAACGGGGGAAGTGTCTCTGGGGCCAACGTCCTGACTTTC CASENGGSVSGANVLTF
17 TRBJ2-1 NA TRBV11-2 TRBD2 TGTGCCAGCAGCCCCTCTAGAAGACTAGCTCCGAACAATGAGCAGTTCTTC CASSPSRRLAPNNEQFF
14 TRBJ1-2 NA TRBV15 TRBD1 TGTGCCACCAGCCCCCGGGACAGTTACTATGGCTACACCTTC CATSPRDSYYGYTF
15 TRBJ2-2 NA TRBV14 NA TGTGCCAGCAGCCAGACAAAGGAGGGGAGCGGGGAGCTGTTTTTT CASSQTKEGSGELFF
13 TRBJ2-3 NA TRBV29-1 TRBD1 TGCAGCGTTGAAGACAGGGGGACAGATACGCAGTATTTT CSVEDRGTDTQYF
15 TRBJ2-1 NA TRBV7-2 TRBD1 TGTGCCAGCAGCTTCCACAGGGGGCTCGACAATGAGCAGTTCTTC CASSFHRGLDNEQFF
12 TRBJ1-2 NA TRBV30 NA TGTGCCTGGAGTGCCTCCGGGAGGGGCTACACCTTC CAWSASGRGYTF
15 TRBJ2-3 NA TRBV5-1 TRBD2 TGCGCCAGCAGCTTGGTTGCGGGAGTGGGAGATACGCAGTATTTT CASSLVAGVGDTQYF
15 TRBJ1-6 NA TRBV6-5 TRBD1 TGTGCCAGCAGTTACTCAGTCAGGGGGGATTCACCCCTCCACTTT CASSYSVRGDSPLHF
14 TRBJ1-2 few TRBV30 NA TGTGCCTGGAGTGTATACATACAGGGACATGGCTACACCTTC CAWSVYIQGHGYTF
13 TRBJ2-3 few TRBV6-6 NA TGTGCCAGCACCGGCAGGGGAACAGATACGCAGTATTTT CASTGRGTDTQYF
13 TRBJ1-3 NA TRBV2 NA TGTGCCAGCATTCAGGGTGTCGGAAACACCATATATTTT CASIQGVGNTIYF
19 TRBJ2-3 NA TRBV5-1 NA TGCGCCAGCAGCTTGGATGAGGGGTCTTGGAGGGGTAGCACAGATACGCAGTATTTT CASSLDEGSWRGSTDTQYF
17 TRBJ1-1 NA TRBV7-6 TRBD1 TGTGCCAGCAGCTTAGTTGAGGGACAGGGATTGAACACTGAAGCTTTCTTT CASSLVEGQGLNTEAFF
15 TRBJ1-1 few TRBV9 NA TGTGCCAGCAGCGGAGCGGGGGGCGCGTACACTGAAGCTTTCTTT CASSGAGGAYTEAFF
13 TRBJ2-6 once TRBV29-1 NA TGCAGCGTTGACGGGGTAGGGGCCAACGTCCTGACTTTC CSVDGVGANVLTF
13 TRBJ1-6 NA TRBV27 NA TGTGCCAGCTCAGAAGTCCGGGGTTCACCCCTCCACTTT CASSEVRGSPLHF
13 TRBJ2-3 NA TRBV6-4 NA TGTGCCAGCAGTGGATCTAGGAGTGATACGCAGTATTTT CASSGSRSDTQYF
11 TRBJ1-2 NA TRBV29-1 NA TGCAGCACGGGAGACGCGGAGGGCTACACCTTC CSTGDAEGYTF
13 TRBJ1-5 NA TRBV10-2 NA TGCGCCAGCAGTGAGGGGCCGAATCAGCCCCAGCATTTT CASSEGPNQPQHF
15 TRBJ2-7 NA TRBV9 TRBD2 TGTGCCAGCAGCGTAGGGAGGGAGGGGTACTACGAGCAGTACTTC CASSVGREGYYEQYF
14 TRBJ2-7 NA TRBV6-1 TRBD1 TGTGCCAGCAGTGAGCAGGGACAGAACTACGAGCAGTACTTC CASSEQGQNYEQYF
17 TRBJ2-7 once TRBV4-2 TRBD2 TGTGCCAGCAGCCCTCGACTAGCGGGGGGTGGGGTGGGCGAGCAGTACTTC CASSPRLAGGGVGEQYF
12 TRBJ1-2 NA TRBV6-5 TRBD1 TGTGCCAGCAGTACCGGGACAGGGGGCTATACCTTC CASSTGTGGYTF
15 TRBJ2-3 once TRBV5-1 TRBD2 TGCGCCAGCAGCTTTATAGCGGGGGGCGCAGATACGCAGTATTTT CASSFIAGGADTQYF
17 TRBJ2-2 once TRBV7-9 TRBD1 TGTGCCACACTACGAAGTGCCGGGACAGGTCTTACCGGGGAGCTGTTTTTT CATLRSAGTGLTGELFF
13 TRBJ1-1 NA TRBV6-1 NA TGTGCCAGCAGTTCCTACTTCGGCACTGAAGCTTTCTTT CASSSYFGTEAFF
15 TRBJ1-1 NA TRBV5-1 NA TGCGCCAGCAGTTCGATCGGGGAAGGAGACACTGAAGCTTTCTTT CASSSIGEGDTEAFF
16 TRBJ2-5 NA TRBV11-2 TRBD2 TGTGCCAGCAGCTTCCGGACTAGCGGGGGGTGGGAGACCCAGTACTTC CASSFRTSGGWETQYF
14 TRBJ1-2 NA TRBV5-6 NA TGTGCCAGCAGGTGGGGGCGGTATGTTTATGGCTACACCTTC CASRWGRYVYGYTF
13 TRBJ2-1 NA TRBV7-3 TRBD1 TGTGCCAGCAGCTCCGTACAGGGGAATGAGCAGTTCTTC CASSSVQGNEQFF
14 TRBJ2-7 few TRBV6-6 TRBD2 TGTGCCAGCAGTTACAAGGGACTAGCCTACGAGCAGTACTTC CASSYKGLAYEQYF
15 TRBJ1-1 NA TRBV14 TRBD1 TGTGCCAGCAGCCCAACCGGACAGGGGAGAACTGAAGCTTTCTTT CASSPTGQGRTEAFF
14 TRBJ2-3 NA TRBV7-9 TRBD2 TGTGCCAGCAGCGCTGGACTAGCGGGAGCTACGCAGTATTTT CASSAGLAGATQYF
13 TRBJ1-2 NA TRBV2 TRBD1 TGTGCCAGCGCGACAGGGCTTGACTATGGCTACACCTTC CASATGLDYGYTF
14 TRBJ2-7 NA TRBV7-9 TRBD2 TGTTCCAGCAGCTTAGCGGGGGCCTTAAGCGAGCAGTACTTC CSSSLAGALSEQYF
11 TRBJ2-1 few TRBV9 TRBD1 TGTGCCAGCAGCTCAGACAGGGGACAGTTCTTC CASSSDRGQFF
16 TRBJ2-5 few TRBV5-6 NA TGTGCCAGCAGCTTAATGATCACAGGGAACCAAGAGACCCAGTACTTC CASSLMITGNQETQYF
16 TRBJ2-1 NA TRBV10-3 NA TGTGCCATCAGTGAGTCTGAACGGGGGGCCCAAGGGGAGCAGTTCTTC CAISESERGAQGEQFF
14 TRBJ1-2 NA TRBV30 TRBD1 TGTGCCTGGAGTCCGGGACAGAGAGTGAATGGCTACACCTTC CAWSPGQRVNGYTF